Each of the 2 T cell receptor beta chains below was sequenced from the same sample in a study of T-cell memory formation after mild COVID-19. Each CDR3 protein gets one entry after TCRdb re-called the 5' RACE reads with MiXCR. The repertoire holds a few hundred thousand distinct CDR3 sequences, with 25% to 30% as singletons. Specimen: PBMCs or a T cell subset sorted from them (not recorded which). Receptor source: an adult woman who had mild COVID-19 (a few samples of this study predate the infection). Cell type and time point are not known.

The chain is built from TRBV20-1 and TRBJ2-7; D is unclear. V lost 0 bases and J 6 bases, leaving 6 bases between the germline ends. Germline-derived CDR1 and CDR2 are DFQATT and SNEGSKA (reference sequence). The CDR3 has 11 residues. The CDR3 here is CSARDVGEQYF. The CDR3 bases are TGCAGTGCTAGAGATGTCGGCGAGCAGTACTTC.

The sample holds a few counts of this clonotype. The chain carries TRBV10-3 and TRBJ2-7; D perhaps matches TRBD1 (7 bases). The V end lost 2 bases, the J end lost 0 bases, and 11 bases lay between the germline ends. The CDR3 consists of 15 residues. Germline V lookup: CDR1 ENHRY, CDR2 SYGVKD. The CDR3 DNA is TGTGCCATCAGTGAGGCAGGGGGGAGCTCCTACGAGCAGTACTTC. It yields the protein CAISEAGGSSYEQYF.